The 3 T cell receptor beta chains below were found in one sample sequenced in a study of a mutant IDH1 vaccine in newly diagnosed glioma. Clones were read by immunoSEQ multiplex PCR, and TCRdb kept only the in-frame ones, dropping some. The sample has roughly 64,000 clones, 74% seen once. As to time point: week 35, safety follow-up. Topical imiquimod accompanied each vaccine dose, which consisted of 300 ug of mutant IDH1 20-mer peptide. These receptors' targets are unknown. The sequencing here drew on PBMCs, taken from a glioma patient whose treatment included an IDH1 peptide vaccine. These receptors all stem from a middle-aged man with glioma.

V is TRBV19 and J is TRBJ1-1; D unclear. The CDR3 has 15 amino acids. Germline loops: CDR1 LNHDA, CDR2 SQIVND (reference sequence). V was pared by 5 bases and J by 0 bases, with 13 bases between. CDR3 in amino acids: CASSEATGMNTEAFF. The CDR3 DNA follows: TGTGCCAGTAGTGAGGCAACGGGTATGAACACTGAAGCTTTCTTT.

Only a few counts were recorded for this clone. This sequence joins TRBV13 and TRBJ1-1; no definite D call. The V and J ends lost 2 bases and 8 bases respectively, with 6 bases between them. The CDR3 is 11 amino acids. CDR1 is PRHDT and CDR2 is FYEKMQ in the germline V gene (reference sequence). The CDR3 sequence: CASSLPSEAFF. In nucleotides, the CDR3 is TGTGCCAGCAGCTTACCGTCAGAAGCTTTCTTT.

For the CDR3, the DNA is TGCAGCGTTCGGGCGCCACAGGGGCGCGAAAACACTGAAGCTTTCTTT. Its protein product is CSVRAPQGRENTEAFF. The chain employs TRBV29-1 and TRBJ1-1; TRBD1 agrees at 7 bases. The trim removed 5 bases at V and 2 bases at J, leaving 14 bases unmatched. Looked up from germline, CDR1 is SQVTM and CDR2 is ANQGSEA. The CDR3 runs to 16 residues.